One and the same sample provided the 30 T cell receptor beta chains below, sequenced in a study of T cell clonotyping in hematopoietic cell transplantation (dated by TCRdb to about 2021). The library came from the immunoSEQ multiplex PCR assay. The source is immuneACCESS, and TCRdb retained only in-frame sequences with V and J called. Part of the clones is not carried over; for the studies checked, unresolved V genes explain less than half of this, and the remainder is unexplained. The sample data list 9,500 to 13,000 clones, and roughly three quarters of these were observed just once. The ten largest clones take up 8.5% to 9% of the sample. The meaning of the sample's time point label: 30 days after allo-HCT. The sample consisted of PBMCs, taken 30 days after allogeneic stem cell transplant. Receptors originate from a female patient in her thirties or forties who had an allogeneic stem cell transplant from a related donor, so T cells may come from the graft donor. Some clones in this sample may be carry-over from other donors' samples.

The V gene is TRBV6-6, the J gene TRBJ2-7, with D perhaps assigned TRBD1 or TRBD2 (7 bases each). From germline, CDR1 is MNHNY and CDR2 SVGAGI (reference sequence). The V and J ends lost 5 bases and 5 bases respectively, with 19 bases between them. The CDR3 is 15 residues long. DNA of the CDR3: TGTGCCAGCAGTCCCCCCGGGGGAGGGGGCAACGAGCAGTACTTC. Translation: CASSPPGGGGNEQYF.

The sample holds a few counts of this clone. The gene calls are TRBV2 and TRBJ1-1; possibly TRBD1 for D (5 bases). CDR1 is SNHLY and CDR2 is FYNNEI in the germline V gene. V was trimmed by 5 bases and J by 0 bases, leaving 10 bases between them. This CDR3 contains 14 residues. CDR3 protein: CASSLTVLNTEAFF. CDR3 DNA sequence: TGTGCCAGCAGTTTGACAGTGCTGAACACTGAAGCTTTCTTT.

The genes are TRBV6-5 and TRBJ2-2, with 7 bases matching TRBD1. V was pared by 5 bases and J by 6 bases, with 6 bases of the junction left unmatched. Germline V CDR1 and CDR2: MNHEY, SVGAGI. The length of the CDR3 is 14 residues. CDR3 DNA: TGTGCCAGCAGTCCGATCCAGGGGGCCGGGGAGCTGTTTTTT. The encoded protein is CASSPIQGAGELFF.

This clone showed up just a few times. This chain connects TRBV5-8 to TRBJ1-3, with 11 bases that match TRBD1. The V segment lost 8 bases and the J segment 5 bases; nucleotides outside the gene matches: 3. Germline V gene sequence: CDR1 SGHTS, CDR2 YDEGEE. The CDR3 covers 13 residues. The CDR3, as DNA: TGTGCCAGTGGGACAGGGGGTAGAAACACCATATATTTT. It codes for CASGTGGRNTIYF.

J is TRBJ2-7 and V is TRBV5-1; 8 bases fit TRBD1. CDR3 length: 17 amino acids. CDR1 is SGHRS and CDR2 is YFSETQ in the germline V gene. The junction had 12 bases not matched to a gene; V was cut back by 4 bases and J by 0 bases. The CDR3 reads CASSLTGAGFSSYEQYF. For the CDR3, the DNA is TGCGCCAGCAGCCTGACAGGGGCGGGATTCAGCTCCTACGAGCAGTACTTC.

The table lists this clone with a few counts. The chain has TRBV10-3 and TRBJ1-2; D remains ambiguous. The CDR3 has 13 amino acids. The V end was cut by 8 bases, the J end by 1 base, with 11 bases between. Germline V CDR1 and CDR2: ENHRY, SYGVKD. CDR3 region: CAIRDLVNYGYTF. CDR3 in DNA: TGTGCCATCCGAGATTTAGTTAACTATGGCTACACCTTC.

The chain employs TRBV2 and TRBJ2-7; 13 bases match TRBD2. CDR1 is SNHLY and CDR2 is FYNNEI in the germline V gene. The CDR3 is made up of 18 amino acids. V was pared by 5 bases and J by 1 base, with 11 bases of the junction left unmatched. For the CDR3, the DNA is TGTGCCAGCAGTTACTCCGGGACTAGCGGGGTCCGATCCTACGAGCAGTACTTC. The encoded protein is CASSYSGTSGVRSYEQYF.

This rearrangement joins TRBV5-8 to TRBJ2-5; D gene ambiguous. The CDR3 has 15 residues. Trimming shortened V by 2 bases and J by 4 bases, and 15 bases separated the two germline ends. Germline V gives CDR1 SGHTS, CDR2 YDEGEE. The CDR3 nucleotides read TGTGCCAGCAGCTTTCCGGGCTCATCGAGAGAGACCCAGTACTTC. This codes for CASSFPGSSRETQYF.

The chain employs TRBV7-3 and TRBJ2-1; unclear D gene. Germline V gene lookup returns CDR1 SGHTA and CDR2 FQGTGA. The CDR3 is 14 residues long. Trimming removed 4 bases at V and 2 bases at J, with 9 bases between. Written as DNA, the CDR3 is TGTGCCAGCAGCTCCCCCGGCGCCTACAATGAGCAGTTCTTC. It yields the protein CASSSPGAYNEQFF.

The CDR3 DNA follows: TGTGCCAGCGGTCTACCTAGCGGGAGTCAATACAATGAGCAGTTCTTC. Protein sequence: CASGLPSGSQYNEQFF. The chain carries TRBV7-9 and TRBJ2-1; 10 bases align to TRBD2. The CDR3 has 16 amino acids. V lost 8 bases, J lost 4 bases, and 11 bases stayed unmatched. Germline V CDR1 and CDR2: SEHNR, FQNEAQ (reference sequence).

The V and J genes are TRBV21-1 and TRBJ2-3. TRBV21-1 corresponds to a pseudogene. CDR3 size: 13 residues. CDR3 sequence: CASSYGVTDTQYF. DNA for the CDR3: TGTGCCAGCAGCTATGGGGTCACAGATACGCAGTATTTT.

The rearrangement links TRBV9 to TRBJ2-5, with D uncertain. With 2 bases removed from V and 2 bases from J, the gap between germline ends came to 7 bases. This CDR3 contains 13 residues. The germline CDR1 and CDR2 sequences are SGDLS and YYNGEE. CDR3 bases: TGTGCCAGCAGCGTCCGTATGCAAGAGACCCAGTACTTC. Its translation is CASSVRMQETQYF.

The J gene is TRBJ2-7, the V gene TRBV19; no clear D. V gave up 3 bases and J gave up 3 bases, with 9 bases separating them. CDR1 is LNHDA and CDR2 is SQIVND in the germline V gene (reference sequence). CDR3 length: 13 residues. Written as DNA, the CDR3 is TGTGCCAGTAGTATCAATCACGACTACGAGCAGTACTTC. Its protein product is CASSINHDYEQYF.

CDR3 bases: TGCAGCGTCGACAGGGGGTTAGCTGAAGCTTTCTTT. Its translation is CSVDRGLAEAFF. The V gene is TRBV29-1, the J gene TRBJ1-1; 9 bases agree with TRBD1. Germline lookup yields CDR1 SQVTM and CDR2 ANQGSEA. V lost 6 bases to trimming and J lost 6 bases; unmatched junction nucleotides: 5. The CDR3 is 12 amino acids. The full variable domain, its missing parts supplied by reference TRBV29-1 and TRBJ1-1, is SAVISQKPSRDICQRGTSLTIQCQVDSQVTMMFWYRQQPGQSLTLIATANQGSEATYESGFVIDKFPISRPNLTFSTLTVSNMSPEDSSIYLCSVDRGLAEAFFGQGTRLTVV.

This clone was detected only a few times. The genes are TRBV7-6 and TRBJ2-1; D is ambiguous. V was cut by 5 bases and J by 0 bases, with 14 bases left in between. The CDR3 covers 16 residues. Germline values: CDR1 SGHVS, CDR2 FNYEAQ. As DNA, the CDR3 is TGTGCCAGCAGCCCCACGCGAGGAGTCTCCTACAATGAGCAGTTCTTC. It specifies CASSPTRGVSYNEQFF.

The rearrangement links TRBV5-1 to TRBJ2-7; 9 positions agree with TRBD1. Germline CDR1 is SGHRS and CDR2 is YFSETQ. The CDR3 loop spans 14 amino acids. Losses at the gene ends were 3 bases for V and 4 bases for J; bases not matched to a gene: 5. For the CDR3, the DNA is TGCGCCAGCAGCTCGGGACAGGGAGGGTACGAGCAGTACTTC. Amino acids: CASSSGQGGYEQYF.

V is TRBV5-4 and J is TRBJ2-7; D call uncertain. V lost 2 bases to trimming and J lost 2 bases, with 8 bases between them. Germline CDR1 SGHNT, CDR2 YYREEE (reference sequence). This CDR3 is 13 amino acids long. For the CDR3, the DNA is TGTGCCAGCAGCTTCCCTGGGGCCTACGAGCAGTACTTC. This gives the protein CASSFPGAYEQYF.

The CDR3 loop reads CASSSSSGFFNEQFF. CDR3 coding DNA: TGTGCCAGCAGTTCATCTAGCGGGTTTTTCAATGAGCAGTTCTTC. The chain has TRBV27 and TRBJ2-1; the match to TRBD2 covers 8 bases. Germline CDR1 reads MNHEY; CDR2 reads SMNVEV (reference sequence). With 4 bases clipped from V and 6 bases from J, the junction kept 8 bases outside the gene matches. The CDR3 is 15 residues long.

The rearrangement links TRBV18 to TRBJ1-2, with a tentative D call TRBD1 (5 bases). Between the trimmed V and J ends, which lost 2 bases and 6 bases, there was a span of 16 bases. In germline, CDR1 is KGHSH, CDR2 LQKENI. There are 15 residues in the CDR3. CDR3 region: CASSPSPGRGDGYTF. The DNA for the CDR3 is TGTGCCAGCTCACCATCCCCAGGGCGGGGAGATGGCTACACCTTC. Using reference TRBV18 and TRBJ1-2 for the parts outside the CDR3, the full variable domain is NAGVMQNPRHLVRRRGQEARLRCSPMKGHSHVYWYRQLPEEGLKFMVYLQKENIIDESGMPKERFSAEFPKEGPSILRIQQVVRGDSAAYFCASSPSPGRGDGYTFGSGTRLTVV.

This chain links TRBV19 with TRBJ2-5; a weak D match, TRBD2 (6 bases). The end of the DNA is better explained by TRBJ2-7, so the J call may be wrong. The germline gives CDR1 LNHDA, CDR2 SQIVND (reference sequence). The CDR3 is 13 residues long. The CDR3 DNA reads TGTGCCACCCAACTCGGGGGCTCCTACGAGCAGTACTTC. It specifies CATQLGGSYEQYF.

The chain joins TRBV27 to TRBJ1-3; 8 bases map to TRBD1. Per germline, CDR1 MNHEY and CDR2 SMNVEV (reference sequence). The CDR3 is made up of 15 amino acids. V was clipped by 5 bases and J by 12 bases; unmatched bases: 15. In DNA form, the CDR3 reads TGTGCCAGCAGTCCCTGGGGGGGGACAGGCGGGAACATATATTTT. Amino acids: CASSPWGGTGGNIYF.

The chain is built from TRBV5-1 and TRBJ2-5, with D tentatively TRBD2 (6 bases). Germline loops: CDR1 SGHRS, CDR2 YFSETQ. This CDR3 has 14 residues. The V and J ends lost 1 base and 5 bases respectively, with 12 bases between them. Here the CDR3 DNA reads TGCGCCAGCAGCTTGTCGGGACTTTCGGAGACCCAGTACTTC. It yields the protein CASSLSGLSETQYF.

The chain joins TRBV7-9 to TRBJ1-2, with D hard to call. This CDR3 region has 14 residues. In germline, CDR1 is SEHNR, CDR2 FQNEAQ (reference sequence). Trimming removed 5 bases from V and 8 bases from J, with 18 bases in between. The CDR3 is CASSHVSRPRGYTF. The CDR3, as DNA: TGTGCCAGCAGCCACGTCTCTCGGCCGCGGGGCTACACCTTC.

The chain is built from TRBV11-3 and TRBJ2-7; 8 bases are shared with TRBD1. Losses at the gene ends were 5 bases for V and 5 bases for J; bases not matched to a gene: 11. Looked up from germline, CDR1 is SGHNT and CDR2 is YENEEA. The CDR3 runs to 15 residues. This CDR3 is CASSPIRDRSNEQYF. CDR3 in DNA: TGTGCCAGCAGCCCGATCCGGGACAGGTCTAACGAGCAGTACTTC.

CDR3 region: CASRSETASGTEAFF. In DNA form, the CDR3 reads TGTGCCAGCAGGTCCGAGACAGCGAGCGGCACTGAAGCTTTCTTT. This chain uses TRBV5-4 with TRBJ1-1; TRBD1 is a possible D gene (5 bases). This CDR3 is built from 15 residues. V lost 5 bases, J lost 4 bases, and 18 bases lay in between. Germline CDR1 and CDR2: SGHNT and YYREEE (reference sequence).

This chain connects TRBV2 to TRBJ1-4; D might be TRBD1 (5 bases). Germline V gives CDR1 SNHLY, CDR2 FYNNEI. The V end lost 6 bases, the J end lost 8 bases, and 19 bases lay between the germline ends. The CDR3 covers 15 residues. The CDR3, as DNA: TGTGCCAGCAGGGCCAGGGAGATCGTTCGGGAAAAACTGTTTTTT. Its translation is CASRAREIVREKLFF.

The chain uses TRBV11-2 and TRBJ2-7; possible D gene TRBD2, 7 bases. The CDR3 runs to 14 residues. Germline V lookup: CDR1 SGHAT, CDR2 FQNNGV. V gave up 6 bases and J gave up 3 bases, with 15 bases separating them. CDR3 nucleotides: TGTGCCAGCAGACGCGGGGGCTCCCTCTACGAGCAGTACTTC. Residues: CASRRGGSLYEQYF.

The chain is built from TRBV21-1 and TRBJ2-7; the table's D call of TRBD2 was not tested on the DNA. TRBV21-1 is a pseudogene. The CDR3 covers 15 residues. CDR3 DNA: TGTGCCAGCTACAAAATACGGACTGCTCCCTACGAGCAGTACTTC. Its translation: CASYKIRTAPYEQYF.

DNA for the CDR3: TGCACCAGCAGCCAAGAGGCTAGCGAAATTTTAGCCAAAAACATTCAGTACTTC. This sequence encodes CTSSQEASEILAKNIQYF. This chain uses TRBV1 with TRBJ2-4; the table's D call, TRBD2, was not checked against the DNA. TRBV1 is assigned pseudogene status. The CDR3 spans 18 residues.

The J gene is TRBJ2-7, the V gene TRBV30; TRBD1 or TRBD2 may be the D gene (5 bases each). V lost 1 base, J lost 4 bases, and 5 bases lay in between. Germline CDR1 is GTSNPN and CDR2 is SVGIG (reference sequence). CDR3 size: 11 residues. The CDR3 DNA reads TGTGCCTGGAGTGGGGGGTACGAGCAGTACTTC. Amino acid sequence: CAWSGGYEQYF.